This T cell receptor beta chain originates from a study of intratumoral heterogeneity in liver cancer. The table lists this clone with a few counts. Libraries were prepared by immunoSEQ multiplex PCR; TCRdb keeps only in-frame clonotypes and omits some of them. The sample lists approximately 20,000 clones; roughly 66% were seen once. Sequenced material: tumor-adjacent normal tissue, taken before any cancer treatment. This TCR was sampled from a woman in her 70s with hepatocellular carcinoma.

The CDR3 DNA reads TGTGCCAGCATAGAACTAGCGGGAGGTCAGACCCAGTACTTC. Protein sequence: CASIELAGGQTQYF. This chain joins TRBV6-5 and TRBJ2-5; 12 bases line up with TRBD2. J gave up 6 bases and V 7 bases, and 6 bases lay outside the gene matches. This CDR3 has 14 amino acids. CDR1 MNHEY and CDR2 SVGAGI come from the germline V gene.